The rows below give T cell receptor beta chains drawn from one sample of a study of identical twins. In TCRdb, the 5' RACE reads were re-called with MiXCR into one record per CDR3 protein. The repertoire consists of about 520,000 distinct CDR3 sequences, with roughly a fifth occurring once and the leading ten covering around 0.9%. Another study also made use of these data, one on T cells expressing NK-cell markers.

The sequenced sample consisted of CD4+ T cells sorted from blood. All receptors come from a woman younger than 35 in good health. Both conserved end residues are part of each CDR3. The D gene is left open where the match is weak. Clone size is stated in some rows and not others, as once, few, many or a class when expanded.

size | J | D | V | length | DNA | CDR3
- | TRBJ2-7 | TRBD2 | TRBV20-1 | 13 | TGCAGTGCTACACGACTAGCTACCTACGAGCAGTACTTC | CSATRLATYEQYF
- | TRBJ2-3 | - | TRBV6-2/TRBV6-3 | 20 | TGTGCCAGCAGCAGACGGGCTACCCCCAACGTCGCTCCTGGATCAGATACGCAGTATTTT | CASSRRATPNVAPGSDTQYF
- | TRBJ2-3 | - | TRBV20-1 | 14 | TGCAGTGCTAGAGTCCCTTCACGGACAGATACGCAGTATTTT | CSARVPSRTDTQYF
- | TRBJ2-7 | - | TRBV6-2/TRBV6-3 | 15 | TGTGCCAGCAGTCCCGGCCTGGGGGTGGAGTACGAGCAGTACTTC | CASSPGLGVEYEQYF
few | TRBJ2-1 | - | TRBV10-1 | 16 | TGCGCCAGCAGTGATTTAACACCCAGCTCCTACAATGAGCAGTTCTTC | CASSDLTPSSYNEQFF
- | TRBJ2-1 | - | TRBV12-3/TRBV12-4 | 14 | TGTGCCAGCAGTTTTGACTATCGTTACAATGAGCAGTTCTTC | CASSFDYRYNEQFF
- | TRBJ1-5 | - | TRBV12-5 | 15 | TGTGCTAGTGGTTTGGCTGGGGATAGCAATCAGCCCCAGCATTTT | CASGLAGDSNQPQHF
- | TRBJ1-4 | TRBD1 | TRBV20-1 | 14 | TGCAGTGCTAGCCCAACCAGGGACAGGAAAAAACTGTTTTTT | CSASPTRDRKKLFF
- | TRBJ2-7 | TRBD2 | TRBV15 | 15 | TGTGCCACCAGCAGAGATCCCCTAGCGGGCTACGAGCAGTACTTC | CATSRDPLAGYEQYF
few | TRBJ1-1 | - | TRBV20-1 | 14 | TGCAGTGCTAGGAGGGGAGGGGAAAACACTGAAGCTTTCTTT | CSARRGGENTEAFF
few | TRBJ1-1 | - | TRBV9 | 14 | TGTGCCAGCAGCGTACAGGGCTCCTCGGCTGAAGCTTTCTTT | CASSVQGSSAEAFF
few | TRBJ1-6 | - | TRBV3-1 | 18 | TGTGCCAGCAGCCAAGATGGCCTTCTGCCAGGGAACAATTCACCCCTCCACTTT | CASSQDGLLPGNNSPLHF
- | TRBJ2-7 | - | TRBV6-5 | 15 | TGTGCCAGCAGCTATAGACAGGCGGGTTCGAACGAGCAGTACTTC | CASSYRQAGSNEQYF
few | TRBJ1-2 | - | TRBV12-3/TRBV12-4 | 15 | TGTGCCAGCAGCCCGGTGGTACCCAGGGGAGGAGGCTACACCTTC | CASSPVVPRGGGYTF
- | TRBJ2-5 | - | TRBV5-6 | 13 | TGTGCCAGCAGCCTGGCAATAGGGGAGACCCAGTACTTC | CASSLAIGETQYF
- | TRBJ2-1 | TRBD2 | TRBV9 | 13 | TGTGCCAGTGCGACTAGCGGTTTCAATGAGCAGTTCTTC | CASATSGFNEQFF
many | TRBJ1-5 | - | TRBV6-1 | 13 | TGTGCCAGTATGACGGAGAGCAATCAGCCCCAGCATTTT | CASMTESNQPQHF
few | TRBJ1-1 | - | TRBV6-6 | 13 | TGTGCCAGCAGCCCCTTCCCGAACACTGAAGCTTTCTTT | CASSPFPNTEAFF
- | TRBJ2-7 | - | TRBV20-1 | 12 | TGCAGTGCTAGAGATGCCAATTACGAGCAGTACTTC | CSARDANYEQYF
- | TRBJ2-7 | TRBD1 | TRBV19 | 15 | TGTGCCAGTAGTATTGGGGACAGGGGGCATCAGAAGCAGTACTTC | CASSIGDRGHQKQYF
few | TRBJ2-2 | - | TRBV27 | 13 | TGTGCCAGCAGTTATAGGGGACCCGGGGAGCTGTTTTTT | CASSYRGPGELFF
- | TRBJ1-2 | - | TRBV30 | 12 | TGTGCCTGGAGCCCCGTAGGCTATGGCTACACCTTC | CAWSPVGYGYTF
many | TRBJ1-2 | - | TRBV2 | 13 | TGTGCCAGCAGTAATGAGGGTACCTATGGCTACACCTTC | CASSNEGTYGYTF
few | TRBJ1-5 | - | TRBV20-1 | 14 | TGCAGTGCTAGAGAGGGCCAGTGGAATCAGCCCCAGCATTTT | CSAREGQWNQPQHF
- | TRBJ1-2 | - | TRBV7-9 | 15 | TGTGCCAGCAGCTTTCAAGAGCAACCGAACTATGGCTACACCTTC | CASSFQEQPNYGYTF
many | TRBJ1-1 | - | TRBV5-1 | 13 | TGCGCCAGCAGCTTAGACCGAGGGGGGGAAGCTTTCTTT | CASSLDRGGEAFF
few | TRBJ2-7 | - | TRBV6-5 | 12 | TGTGCCAGCCGAGGGCGCCCCTACGAGCAGTACTTC | CASRGRPYEQYF
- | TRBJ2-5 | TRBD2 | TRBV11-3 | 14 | TGTGCCAGCAGTTGGCGGGGGGGCTGGGAGACCCAGTACTTC | CASSWRGGWETQYF
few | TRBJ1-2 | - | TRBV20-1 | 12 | TGCAGTGCTCATGACAGGTTCTATGGCTACACCTTC | CSAHDRFYGYTF
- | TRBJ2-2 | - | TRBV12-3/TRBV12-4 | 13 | TGTGCCAGCAGTCACGCAGGGGCCGGGGAGCTGTTTTTT | CASSHAGAGELFF
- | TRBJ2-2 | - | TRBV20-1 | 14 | TGCAGTGTCCCGAGGGCCATCCACACCGGGGAGCTGTTTTTT | CSVPRAIHTGELFF
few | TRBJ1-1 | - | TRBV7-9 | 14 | TGTGCCAGCCACCGAGGGGAGGCGAACACTGAAGCTTTCTTT | CASHRGEANTEAFF
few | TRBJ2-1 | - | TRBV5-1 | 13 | TGCGCCAGCAGCTTGGATAAGGGCAGCGAGCAGTTCTTC | CASSLDKGSEQFF
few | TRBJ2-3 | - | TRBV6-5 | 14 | TGTGCCAGCAGTTATGGTCAGGGGTCCATGGCGCAGTATTTT | CASSYGQGSMAQYF
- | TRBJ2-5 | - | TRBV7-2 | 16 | TGTGCCAGCAGCTCAAGGCCTATTGCGGATCAAGAGACCCAGTACTTC | CASSSRPIADQETQYF
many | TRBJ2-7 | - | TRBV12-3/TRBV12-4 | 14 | TGTGCCAGCAGTTTAGGGCAGGGTAACTACGAGCAGTACTTC | CASSLGQGNYEQYF
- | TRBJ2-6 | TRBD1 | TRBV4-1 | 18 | TGCGCCAGCAGCCAGTACCGGGACAGCGGCGCTGGGGCCAACGTCCTGACTTTC | CASSQYRDSGAGANVLTF
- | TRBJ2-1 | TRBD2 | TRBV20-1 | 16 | TGCAGTGCGGGGACTAGCGGGGGGTCTTCCTACAATGAGCAGTTCTTC | CSAGTSGGSSYNEQFF
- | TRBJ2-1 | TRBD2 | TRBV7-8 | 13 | TGTGCCAGCAGCTCACTAGCGGGCAATGAGCAGTTCTTC | CASSSLAGNEQFF
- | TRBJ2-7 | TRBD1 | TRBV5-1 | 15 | TGCGCCAGCAGCTTGGGACGGGGACAGGGGCGCGAGCAGTACTTC | CASSLGRGQGREQYF
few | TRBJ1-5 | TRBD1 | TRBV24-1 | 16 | TGTGCCACCAGTGATTCCCGACAGGGGAGGAATCAGCCCCAGCATTTT | CATSDSRQGRNQPQHF
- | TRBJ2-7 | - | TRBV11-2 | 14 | TGTGCCAGCAGCACCTCGGGACAATTCTACGAGCAGTACTTC | CASSTSGQFYEQYF
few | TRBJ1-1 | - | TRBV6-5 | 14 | TGTGCCAGCAGTTACGGGGCTGGGAACACTGAAGCTTTCTTT | CASSYGAGNTEAFF
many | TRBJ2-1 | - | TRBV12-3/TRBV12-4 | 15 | TGTGCCAGCAGTTCCCCGGCGGGGGCCCTCAATGAGCAGTTCTTC | CASSSPAGALNEQFF
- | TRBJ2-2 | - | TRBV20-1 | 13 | TGCAGTGCCCGATTCGCGAACACCGGGGAGCTGTTTTTT | CSARFANTGELFF
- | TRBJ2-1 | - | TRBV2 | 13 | TGTGCCAGCAATCGGGACTCCTACAATGAGCAGTTCTTC | CASNRDSYNEQFF
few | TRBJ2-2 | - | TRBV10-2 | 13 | TGCGCCAGTAATGACCCCGGTCAGGGGGAGCTGTTTTTT | CASNDPGQGELFF